This TCR beta chain was recovered during a study of T cells in Graves' hyperthyroidism and ophthalmopathy. This clonotype was observed many times. Its antigen is not known. CDR1 is MNHEY, CDR2 SMNVEV, per germline (reference sequence). The ends were cut back, 5 bases at V and 2 bases at J, with 10 bases in the middle. The CDR3 is made up of 13 amino acids. It was RNA transcripts that yielded the amplified TCR beta CDR3 regions. The HTBI primer set was used in a first-round RT-PCR of the TCR CDR3. Each CDR3 protein gets one entry after TCRdb re-called the multiplex PCR reads with MiXCR. The repertoire holds around 620,000 distinct CDR3 sequences, about 17% seen once, with 3.5% to 4% in the top ten. Patients were aged 18 to 65, had disease duration under 2 months, and had newly diagnosed hyperthyroidism. Isolation of PBMCs was performed on 8.5 to 10 ml fresh peripheral blood. Study results and caveats: Most clonotypes that expanded in the thyroid above 0.001 also showed up in blood. Ophthalmopathy prediction by the model preceded onset by a median approximately 6.1 months.

The receptor comes from a woman younger than 45 with Graves' hyperthyroidism. Material: blood. The chain is built from TRBV27 and TRBJ2-7; D unclear. The CDR3 is CASSPLGPYEQYF. In DNA, the CDR3 is TGTGCCAGCAGTCCCCTAGGGCCCTACGAGCAGTACTTC.